This T cell receptor (beta chain) was captured in a study of cytomegalovirus exposure and HLA in healthy donors. Among the donors, all were healthy bone marrow donors. The V and J ends lost 0 bases and 1 base respectively, with 15 bases between them. This CDR3 spans 17 amino acids. Germline assignment: CDR1 MNHEY and CDR2 SMNVEV (reference sequence). In the PCR, 60 Vbeta and 13 Jbeta primers were used. Some clones are missing from TCRdb's copy, which holds only in-frame ones; the method was immunoSEQ multiplex PCR. The sample includes around 120,000 clones, 80% of them seen just once. The source is a female donor in good health and CMV-seropositive. The sequenced sample was PBMCs. The chain is built from TRBV27 and TRBJ1-2, with TRBD1 as a possible D gene (6 bases). CDR3 coding DNA: TGTGCCAGCAGTTTATCTATCCGGGACACAATTAACTATGGCTACACCTTC. Its translation is CASSLSIRDTINYGYTF.